The T cell receptor beta chain described here comes from a study of OX40 agonist ivuxolimab in advanced cancers. At baseline, cycle 4 day 1, and cycle 7 day 1, blood was sampled. Germline values: CDR1 LGHNA, CDR2 YNFKEQ. V dropped 0 bases and J dropped 5 bases, with 8 bases sitting between them. This CDR3 is 13 amino acids long. Generated by immunoSEQ multiplex PCR, the TCRdb table keeps only in-frame clones and is missing some. The sample holds 66,000 or so clones, around 92% seen once. The V call is TRBV4-2, the J call TRBJ2-7; D is unresolved. The starting material was CD4+ or CD8+ T cells sorted from blood, obtained in a trial of the OX40 agonist ivuxolimab. This clonotype originated in an adult with an advanced solid tumor such as melanoma, head and neck, liver or kidney cancer. Here the CDR3 reads CASSQDRIDEQYF. The CDR3 DNA reads TGTGCCAGCAGCCAAGATAGGATCGACGAGCAGTACTTC.